The 12 T cell receptor beta chains below all came from one sample that was sequenced in a study of post-analysis software for immune sequencing data. Findings and caveats of the study: TRBV segments more frequent in patients than in controls numbered several and included TRBV5-6, TRBV5-1 and TRBV20-1.

Unique molecular identifiers tagged the TCR beta cDNA libraries. TCRdb reanalysed the PCR reads using MiXCR and keeps one entry per CDR3 protein. The sample consists of about 540,000 distinct CDR3 sequences, around 31% of them appearing once. The antigens of these receptors remain unknown. Specimen: blood. The receptors come from a girl under 18 with multiple sclerosis.

This clonotype appeared a few times. V gene TRBV10-3 combines with J gene TRBJ2-3, with D possibly TRBD2 on 5 matching bases. Trimming left V 6 bases short and J 3 bases short, with 10 bases between. Germline CDR1 and CDR2: ENHRY and SYGVKD. This CDR3 comprises 13 residues. CDR3 loop: CAIRDGGTDTQYF. The CDR3 DNA reads TGTGCCATCAGAGACGGCGGGACAGATACGCAGTATTTT.

The chain is built from TRBV5-5 and TRBJ1-2; unclear D gene. The CDR3 is 16 amino acids. Germline CDR1 reads SGHKS; CDR2 reads YYEKEE (reference sequence). The germline V and J ends were trimmed by 2 bases and 8 bases, with 22 bases remaining between them. CDR3 coding DNA: TGTGCCAGCAGCTTACGCCCCACGGCGTCTAGTTACGGCTACACCTTC. Protein product: CASSLRPTASSYGYTF.

Only a few counts were recorded for this clonotype. The chain recombines TRBV9 with TRBJ2-5; TRBD1 or TRBD2 may be the D gene (6 bases each). Germline V gives CDR1 SGDLS, CDR2 YYNGEE. V dropped 4 bases and J dropped 0 bases, with 16 bases sitting between them. This CDR3 has 16 residues. Here the CDR3 reads CASSPDGGRYQETQYF. CDR3 nucleotides: TGTGCCAGCAGCCCCGACGGGGGCAGGTACCAAGAGACCCAGTACTTC.

This clonotype was observed a handful of times. This sequence joins TRBV6-5 and TRBJ1-4; 10 bases agree with TRBD1. This CDR3 spans 15 amino acids. Germline lookup yields CDR1 MNHEY and CDR2 SVGAGI. V lost 6 bases to trimming and J lost 5 bases; unmatched junction nucleotides: 6. The CDR3: CASRDMGQGNEKLFF. The CDR3 bases are TGTGCCAGCAGGGATATGGGACAGGGGAATGAAAAACTGTTTTTT.

The rearrangement links TRBV12-5 to TRBJ2-7, with unresolved D. The CDR3 totals 15 residues. From germline, CDR1 is LGHNT and CDR2 FRNRAP. V was pared by 0 bases and J by 0 bases, with 9 bases between. The CDR3 DNA is TGTGCTAGTGGTTTGGTAGTCGGCGGCTCCTACGAGCAGTACTTC. This sequence encodes CASGLVVGGSYEQYF.

The V and J genes are TRBV27 and TRBJ1-2; TRBD1 is a possible D gene (5 bases). Trimming removed 0 bases at V and 7 bases at J, with 18 bases between. The CDR3 totals 16 residues. Germline CDR1 reads MNHEY; CDR2 reads SMNVEV (reference sequence). The CDR3 DNA reads TGTGCCAGCAGTTTATCCCAGTTAACCAGGGAGGGTGGCTACACCTTC. This codes for CASSLSQLTREGGYTF.

The chain employs TRBV12-3 or TRBV12-4 and TRBJ1-5; the D is unclear. The V gene lost 5 bases and the J gene lost 0 bases, with 8 bases spanning the gap. This CDR3 is built from 14 residues. The CDR3 DNA is TGTGCCAGCAGTGACAACTATAGCAATCAGCCCCAGCATTTT. Protein sequence: CASSDNYSNQPQHF.

This clonotype was seen only a few times. This chain connects TRBV15 to TRBJ1-5; no clear D. The germline gives CDR1 LNHNV, CDR2 YYDKDF (reference sequence). The V end was cut by 0 bases, the J end by 1 base, with 13 bases between. CDR3 size: 17 residues. CDR3 amino acids: CATSRDNRGMSNQPQHF. Written as DNA, the CDR3 is TGTGCCACCAGCAGAGATAATCGGGGAATGAGCAATCAGCCCCAGCATTTT.

A word on this clonotype: A read error may account for a junction end that differs from germline. The chain carries TRBV18 and TRBJ2-3; D unclear. The CDR3 extends over 14 amino acids. Germline assignment: CDR1 KGHSH and CDR2 LQKENI. The CDR3 reads CAGSPPGFGDTQYF. CDR3 DNA: TGTGCCGGCTCACCACCGGGTTTTGGAGATACGCAGTATTTT.

The chain couples TRBV4-1 to TRBJ2-7, with D possibly being TRBD1 or TRBD2 (5 bases each). From germline, CDR1 is MGHRA and CDR2 YSYEKL. The CDR3 consists of 16 residues. V shed 2 bases and J shed 3 bases, with 17 bases lying between them. The CDR3 loop is CASSQLLGTSRYEQYF. The CDR3 DNA reads as TGCGCCAGCAGCCAACTGTTAGGGACCTCCCGCTACGAGCAGTACTTC.

The table lists this clonotype with a few counts. V is TRBV15 and J is TRBJ2-1; D is ambiguous. This CDR3 comprises 14 residues. The V gene lost 5 bases and the J gene lost 8 bases, with 16 bases spanning the gap. Germline V gene lookup returns CDR1 LNHNV and CDR2 YYDKDF (reference sequence). CDR3 in amino acids: CATSAGGSRDEQFF. CDR3 DNA: TGTGCCACCAGCGCCGGTGGCTCCCGGGATGAGCAGTTCTTC.

The V and J genes are TRBV15 and TRBJ2-7, with D perhaps TRBD1 or TRBD2 (5 bases each). The germline gives CDR1 LNHNV, CDR2 YYDKDF (reference sequence). V gave up 1 base and J gave up 9 bases, with 13 bases separating them. The length of the CDR3 is 13 residues. The DNA of the CDR3 is TGTGCCACCAGCAGAGTAAAGGGGAGTGGGCAGTACTTC. Translation gives CATSRVKGSGQYF.